Shown below are 30 T cell receptor beta chains from a single sample sequenced in a study of blood T cell repertoires in COVID-19. The repertoire was sequenced with immunoSEQ multiplex PCR; TCRdb's copy has only in-frame clones and lacks some. The sample contains about 75,000 clones, roughly 90% of which appear only once. The specimen sequenced was peripheral blood. These TCRs come from a human donor in a cohort sampled during active COVID-19.

The rearrangement joins TRBV9 to TRBJ2-2, with a tentative D call TRBD1 (5 bases). Trimming took off 3 bases at V and 4 bases at J, with 7 bases between the two ends. This CDR3 region has 13 residues. Germline V gene sequence: CDR1 SGDLS, CDR2 YYNGEE. The CDR3 DNA reads TGTGCCAGCAGCGCCGACAGCACCGGGGAGCTGTTTTTT. Its translation: CASSADSTGELFF.

V is TRBV7-6 and J is TRBJ2-1; 9 nucleotides align to TRBD2. Trimming at V came to 5 bases and at J to 3 bases, leaving 11 bases not matched to a gene. This CDR3 spans 17 amino acids. The germline gives CDR1 SGHVS, CDR2 FNYEAQ. The CDR3 loop reads CASSPQGGGEVYNEQFF. In DNA, the CDR3 is TGTGCCAGCAGCCCCCAAGGCGGGGGGGAGGTCTACAATGAGCAGTTCTTC.

The chain is built from TRBV7-2 and TRBJ1-5; D unclear. V gave up 5 bases and J gave up 3 bases, with 8 bases separating them. Germline V gene data show CDR1 as SGHTA and CDR2 as FQGNSA. The length of the CDR3 is 13 residues. CDR3 nucleotide sequence: TGTGCCAGCAGCCGAGGCACCAATCAGCCCCAGCATTTT. This codes for CASSRGTNQPQHF.

The V gene is TRBV9, the J gene TRBJ1-4, with D uncertain. Trimming stripped 3 bases from V and 7 bases from J, with 13 bases between. The CDR3 is 14 amino acids. The germline CDR1 and CDR2 sequences are SGDLS and YYNGEE. The CDR3 is CASSDDGGSEKLFF. In nucleotides, the CDR3 is TGTGCCAGCAGCGACGACGGAGGGTCTGAAAAACTGTTTTTT. Full variable domain (missing parts from reference TRBV9 and TRBJ1-4): DSGVTQTPKHLITATGQRVTLRCSPRSGDLSVYWYQQSLDQGLQFLIQYYNGEERAKGNILERFSAQQFPDLHSELNLSSLELGDSALYFCASSDDGGSEKLFFGSGTQLSVL.

The chain has TRBV18 and TRBJ2-1; 9 bases map to TRBD1. The length of the CDR3 is 15 residues. V lost 4 bases, J lost 6 bases, and 7 bases stayed unmatched. Germline V lookup: CDR1 KGHSH, CDR2 LQKENI. CDR3 region: CASSRATGGFNEQFF. CDR3 DNA sequence: TGTGCCAGCTCACGGGCGACAGGGGGATTCAATGAGCAGTTCTTC.

In nucleotides, the CDR3 is TGTGCCAGCAGCTTACAGTATGGGACTAGTAGGACAGATACGCAGTATTTT. Protein: CASSLQYGTSRTDTQYF. The rearrangement uses TRBV11-2 and TRBJ2-3; TRBD2 matches at 8 bases. The germline V gene encodes CDR1 SGHAT and CDR2 FQNNGV. The CDR3 extends over 17 amino acids. V shed 2 bases, J shed 3 bases, and the junction held 10 bases outside the gene matches.

The chain links TRBV4-2 to TRBJ2-2, with D possibly being TRBD1 (5 bases). Per the germline V gene, CDR1 is LGHNA and CDR2 is YNFKEQ. V was trimmed by 0 bases and J by 7 bases, leaving 15 bases between them. The CDR3 contains 16 residues. CDR3 sequence reads: CASSQEQAAQGGELFF. As DNA, the CDR3 is TGTGCCAGCAGCCAAGAACAGGCCGCTCAGGGCGGGGAGCTGTTTTTT.

The V gene is TRBV6-5, the J gene TRBJ2-5; no clear D gene. V lost 2 bases and J 1 base, leaving 11 bases between the germline ends. Germline CDR1 and CDR2: MNHEY and SVGAGI. This CDR3 has 15 residues. The DNA of the CDR3 is TGTGCCAGCAGTTACGGTCCCCGCGGCCAAGAGACCCAGTACTTC. This sequence encodes CASSYGPRGQETQYF.

CDR3 bases: TGTGCCAGCAGCTTCTTCGTCGTACTCGAGGACACCGGGGAGCTGTTTTTT. It translates to CASSFFVVLEDTGELFF. This chain links TRBV7-9 with TRBJ2-2; no definite D call. Per the germline V gene, CDR1 is SEHNR and CDR2 is FQNEAQ (reference sequence). V was shortened by 3 bases and J by 3 bases, with 17 bases between the two germline ends. This CDR3 is 17 amino acids long.

The rearrangement uses TRBV4-3 and TRBJ1-1; D call uncertain. The CDR3 is made up of 15 amino acids. V lost 0 bases, J lost 3 bases, and 11 bases lay in between. Germline lookup yields CDR1 LGHNA and CDR2 YSLEER. CDR3 protein: CASSQEYLADTEAFF. In nucleotides, the CDR3 is TGCGCCAGCAGCCAAGAGTATCTGGCAGACACTGAAGCTTTCTTT.

This clone was seen a single time. The rearrangement uses TRBV5-1 and TRBJ2-7; tentative D call: TRBD2 (5 bases). V shed 1 base and J shed 0 bases, with 8 bases lying between them. This CDR3 is built from 14 residues. In germline, CDR1 is SGHRS, CDR2 YFSETQ. The CDR3 nucleotides read TGCGCCAGCAGCTTGCTTGGGAGCTCCTACGAGCAGTACTTC. As protein: CASSLLGSSYEQYF.

The V call is TRBV5-1, the J call TRBJ2-7; 8 positions match TRBD2. The CDR3 sequence is 16 residues long. J gave up 6 bases and V 4 bases, and 15 bases lay outside the gene matches. Germline lookup yields CDR1 SGHRS and CDR2 YFSETQ. The CDR3 DNA is TGCGCCAGCAGCGGGATGGAGCGGGGGCTTCTGATCGAGCAGTACTTC. Translated: CASSGMERGLLIEQYF.

The CDR3 DNA reads TGTGCCAGTAGTATCGGCAGGGCAGGCAATCAGCCCCAGCATTTT. The encoded protein is CASSIGRAGNQPQHF. This chain links TRBV19 with TRBJ1-5, with a weak D call TRBD1 (5 bases). CDR3 length: 15 residues. V dropped 3 bases and J dropped 2 bases, with 11 bases sitting between them. CDR1 is LNHDA, CDR2 SQIVND, per germline (reference sequence).

This chain joins TRBV18 and TRBJ1-1; the match to TRBD1 covers 12 bases. CDR1 is KGHSH, CDR2 LQKENI, per germline. The J segment lost 5 bases and the V segment lost 0 bases, leaving 10 bases of the junction unmatched. This CDR3 comprises 18 residues. CDR3 residues: CASSPPGQGARRGTEAFF. CDR3 DNA: TGTGCCAGCTCACCACCGGGACAGGGGGCTCGGAGAGGAACTGAAGCTTTCTTT.

The chain combines TRBV6-5 with TRBJ1-5, with 8 bases fitting TRBD1. Trimming removed 6 bases from V and 7 bases from J; junction bases left unmatched: 11. The germline V gene has CDR1 MNHEY and CDR2 SVGAGI. The CDR3 consists of 15 residues. CDR3 nucleotides: TGTGCCAGCAGAAGGACAGGGACCCCCGACCAGCCCCAGCATTTT. This gives the protein CASRRTGTPDQPQHF.

The chain carries TRBV18 and TRBJ2-3; D is possibly TRBD2 (7 bases). V lost 3 bases, J lost 0 bases, and 10 bases lay in between. This CDR3 region has 15 residues. CDR1 KGHSH and CDR2 LQKENI come from the germline V gene. The CDR3 nucleotides read TGTGCCAGCTCACCTCGGGGGGCTAGCACAGATACGCAGTATTTT. This translates into CASSPRGASTDTQYF.

The V call is TRBV4-2, the J call TRBJ1-1, with 7 bases matching TRBD1. Looked up from germline, CDR1 is LGHNA and CDR2 is YNFKEQ. The CDR3 length is 15 residues. V shed 4 bases and J 0 bases; nucleotides not matched to a gene: 5. The CDR3 protein is CASSPGTDMNTEAFF. The CDR3 DNA reads TGTGCCAGCAGCCCGGGGACAGACATGAACACTGAAGCTTTCTTT.

This clone was observed a single time. The chain carries TRBV7-9 and TRBJ1-1, with 7 bases that match TRBD1. CDR1 and CDR2 (germline): SEHNR, FQNEAQ (reference sequence). The CDR3 totals 15 residues. V lost 1 base and J lost 1; bases outside the gene matches: 3. The CDR3, as DNA: TGTGCCAGCAGCTTAGGGACAGGACCGAACACTGAAGCTTTCTTT. This gives the protein CASSLGTGPNTEAFF. Full variable domain (remainder filled in from reference TRBV7-9 and TRBJ1-1): DTGVSQNPRHKITKRGQNVTFRCDPISEHNRLYWYRQTLGQGPEFLTYFQNEAQLEKSRLLSDRFSAERPKGSFSTLEIQRTEQGDSAMYLCASSLGTGPNTEAFFGQGTRLTVV.

This chain links TRBV14 with TRBJ1-4, with D unclear. The CDR3 sequence is 12 residues long. The germline V gene encodes CDR1 SGHDN and CDR2 FVKESK. V shed 0 bases and J shed 12 bases, with 8 bases lying between them. As DNA, the CDR3 is TGTGCCAGCAGCCAAGAAGGGAGGGAACTGTTTTTT. It translates to CASSQEGRELFF.

V is TRBV6-1 and J is TRBJ1-1; a possible D gene is TRBD1 (6 bases). V was clipped by 2 bases and J by 8 bases, with 12 bases between them. Germline V gives CDR1 MNHNS, CDR2 SASEGT. CDR3 length equals 13 residues. The CDR3 here is CASSERGGAEAFF. The CDR3 DNA reads TGTGCCAGCAGTGAAAGGGGGGGGGCGGAAGCTTTCTTT.

The chain links TRBV28 to TRBJ1-2; 7 bases are a match to TRBD1. V trimming: 6 bases; J trimming: 5 bases; junction bases outside the gene matches: 12. From germline, CDR1 is MDHEN and CDR2 SYDVKM. There are 15 residues in the CDR3. CDR3 sequence reads: CASRGRTGPVYGYTF. CDR3 DNA: TGTGCCAGCAGGGGAAGGACAGGACCAGTTTATGGCTACACCTTC.

The chain links TRBV11-2 to TRBJ2-7; weak D call: TRBD2 (5 bases). Germline V lookup: CDR1 SGHAT, CDR2 FQNNGV. This CDR3 region has 13 residues. V was trimmed by 8 bases and J by 2 bases, leaving 13 bases between them. The CDR3 loop is CASLGSGAYEQYF. CDR3 nucleotide sequence: TGTGCCAGCTTGGGGAGTGGGGCCTACGAGCAGTACTTC.

This rearrangement joins TRBV27 to TRBJ1-2; 12 nucleotides align to TRBD1. The CDR3 loop spans 15 amino acids. V was clipped by 5 bases and J by 4 bases; unmatched bases: 5. CDR1 is MNHEY and CDR2 is SMNVEV in the germline V gene (reference sequence). The CDR3 DNA follows: TGTGCCAGCAGTACGGGACAGGGGGCGAGCTATGGCTACACCTTC. Translating gives CASSTGQGASYGYTF.

The CDR3 reads CASRGQGGIPGELFF. CDR3 nucleotide sequence: TGCGCCAGCAGGGGACAGGGGGGGATTCCCGGGGAGCTGTTTTTT. The rearrangement joins TRBV4-1 to TRBJ2-2; TRBD1 agrees at 11 bases. This CDR3 is 15 amino acids long. CDR1 is MGHRA, CDR2 YSYEKL, per germline. After removal of 6 bases from V and 6 bases from J, the junction contained 6 bases not matched to a gene.

The chain employs TRBV5-1 and TRBJ1-4; D may be TRBD1 (6 bases). Trimming pared 4 bases from V and 4 bases from J, leaving 11 bases between. The CDR3 extends over 14 amino acids. Per germline, CDR1 SGHRS and CDR2 YFSETQ. CDR3 DNA: TGCGCCAGCAGCCTGACAGGAGGTAATGAAAAACTGTTTTTT. Its translation: CASSLTGGNEKLFF.

DNA for the CDR3: TGTGCCAGCAGCTTAAACAGACTAGCGGCCAATCAAGACAATGAGCAGTTCTTC. Translated: CASSLNRLAANQDNEQFF. V and J are TRBV7-9 and TRBJ2-1; 9 positions agree with TRBD2. V shed 2 bases and J 5 bases; nucleotides not matched to a gene: 13. Germline-derived CDR1 and CDR2 are SEHNR and FQNEAQ (reference sequence). The length of the CDR3 is 18 residues.

The gene calls are TRBV9 and TRBJ1-1; maybe TRBD1 (6 bases). Germline assignment: CDR1 SGDLS and CDR2 YYNGEE. The V end was cut by 4 bases, the J end by 4 bases, with 20 bases between. The length of the CDR3 is 16 residues. For the CDR3, the DNA is TGTGCCAGCAGCCCCCGTGGTCAGGGGCGCGGCACTGAAGCTTTCTTT. This sequence encodes CASSPRGQGRGTEAFF. The full variable domain, rest sourced from reference TRBV9 and TRBJ1-1, is DSGVTQTPKHLITATGQRVTLRCSPRSGDLSVYWYQQSLDQGLQFLIQYYNGEERAKGNILERFSAQQFPDLHSELNLSSLELGDSALYFCASSPRGQGRGTEAFFGQGTRLTVV.

This chain connects TRBV20-1 to TRBJ1-5, with D possibly TRBD1 on 6 matching bases. The CDR3 runs 12 residues. Trimming shortened V by 3 bases and J by 9 bases, and 12 bases separated the two germline ends. The germline V gene encodes CDR1 DFQATT and CDR2 SNEGSKA (reference sequence). CDR3 amino acids: CSASGGSRPQHF. The CDR3 DNA follows: TGCAGTGCTAGTGGGGGCTCTAGGCCCCAGCATTTT.

The chain carries TRBV7-2 and TRBJ2-3; D may be TRBD1 (5 bases). This CDR3 is built from 14 residues. The germline V gene encodes CDR1 SGHTA and CDR2 FQGNSA. V dropped 3 bases and J dropped 0 bases, with 7 bases sitting between them. In nucleotides, the CDR3 is TGTGCCAGCAGCTTCCGACAGAGCACAGATACGCAGTATTTT. Protein: CASSFRQSTDTQYF.

The chain recombines TRBV5-4 with TRBJ2-2; 7 bases line up with TRBD1. The CDR3 spans 16 residues. Germline CDR1 is SGHNT and CDR2 is YYREEE (reference sequence). The V and J ends lost 4 bases and 2 bases, in that order; junction bases with no gene match: 8. The CDR3 here is CASSPKDRSNTGELFF. CDR3 bases: TGTGCCAGCAGCCCAAAGGACAGGTCAAACACCGGGGAGCTGTTTTTT.